The 9 T cell receptor beta chains below come from one sample, sequenced in a study of blood T cell repertoires in COVID-19. Clones were sequenced by immunoSEQ multiplex PCR, and TCRdb holds only the in-frame ones, with some missing. The table includes about 150,000 clones, about nine tenths detected once. The material sequenced was peripheral blood. All receptors derive from a woman aged 55-75 years with active or convalescent COVID-19.

The chain is built from TRBV5-1 and TRBJ2-3; maybe TRBD1 (6 bases). CDR1 SGHRS and CDR2 YFSETQ come from the germline V gene. Trimming cost V 0 bases and J 6 bases, with 14 bases left between them. CDR3 size: 15 residues. The CDR3: CASSLADPRGDTQYF. The CDR3 region has the DNA TGCGCCAGCAGCTTGGCCGACCCAAGGGGGGATACGCAGTATTTT.

The V gene is TRBV7-3, the J gene TRBJ2-3, with 8 bases identical to TRBD2. This CDR3 has 15 amino acids. The V and J ends lost 6 bases and 2 bases, in that order; junction bases with no gene match: 7. Germline CDR1 SGHTA, CDR2 FQGTGA. CDR3 residues: CASRRAGLDTDTQYF. In DNA, the CDR3 is TGTGCCAGCAGACGAGCGGGACTAGACACAGATACGCAGTATTTT.

The chain links TRBV4-3 to TRBJ1-5; the D is unclear. V lost 1 base and J 7 bases, leaving 8 bases between the germline ends. Germline-derived CDR1 and CDR2 are LGHNA and YSLEER. The CDR3 length is 13 residues. In DNA, the CDR3 is TGCGCCAGCAGCCAAGCGTCGGGGCAGCCCCAGCATTTT. As protein: CASSQASGQPQHF.

The CDR3 loop is CASSLRGDEQFF. The CDR3 region has the DNA TGTGCCAGCAGTTTACGGGGGGATGAGCAGTTCTTC. This chain joins TRBV12-3 or TRBV12-4 and TRBJ2-1, with TRBD2 matching over 7 bases. The CDR3 totals 12 residues. V lost 2 bases, J lost 8 bases, and 0 bases stayed unmatched.

The chain recombines TRBV7-8 with TRBJ1-1; maybe TRBD1 (5 bases). The length of the CDR3 is 15 residues. Germline loops: CDR1 SGHVS, CDR2 FQNEAQ. V was shortened by 2 bases and J by 1 base, with 11 bases between the two germline ends. The CDR3 DNA sequence: TGTGCCAGCAGCTTATCTGGGCAGGGGAACACTGAAGCTTTCTTT. This encodes CASSLSGQGNTEAFF.

J is TRBJ2-6 and V is TRBV6-2 or TRBV6-3, with D maybe TRBD1 (6 bases). CDR1 and CDR2 from the germline V gene are MNHEY and SVGEGT. Trimming took off 2 bases at V and 2 bases at J, with 13 bases between the two ends. This CDR3 region has 17 residues. CDR3 in amino acids: CASSYQREGAGANVLTF. CDR3 DNA: TGTGCCAGCAGTTACCAGAGAGAGGGGGCTGGGGCCAACGTCCTGACTTTC.

V and J are TRBV19 and TRBJ1-5; 9 nucleotides align to TRBD1. In germline, CDR1 is LNHDA, CDR2 SQIVND (reference sequence). The CDR3 length is 16 residues. V was clipped by 4 bases and J by 3 bases; unmatched bases: 7. The CDR3 spells CASSRRQGDSNQPQHF. CDR3 nucleotide sequence: TGTGCCAGTAGTAGGCGACAGGGGGACTCCAATCAGCCCCAGCATTTT.

This rearrangement joins TRBV2 to TRBJ2-3; D gene unclear. Trimming shortened V by 6 bases and J by 2 bases, and 9 bases separated the two germline ends. Germline lookup yields CDR1 SNHLY and CDR2 FYNNEI. The CDR3 totals 13 residues. CDR3 in amino acids: CASRSQSTDTQYF. CDR3 bases: TGTGCCAGCAGATCACAGTCCACAGATACGCAGTATTTT.

This chain joins TRBV5-4 and TRBJ2-5; TRBD2 might be the D (5 bases). The CDR3 is made up of 14 amino acids. In germline, CDR1 is SGHNT, CDR2 YYREEE (reference sequence). With 2 bases removed from V and 5 bases from J, the gap between germline ends came to 13 bases. DNA of the CDR3: TGTGCCAGCAGCTTTTCGGGGTCCCAGGAGACCCAGTACTTC. Translating it yields CASSFSGSQETQYF.